The following is a T cell receptor (beta chain) sequence with its context. This CDR3 contains 14 residues. Per germline, CDR1 DFQATT and CDR2 SNEGSKA (reference sequence). With 0 bases removed from V and 0 bases from J, the gap between germline ends came to 6 bases. The data stem from a study of spatial heterogeneity in lung cancer. Overall study context: Any follow-up PBMC samples that were available went on to be sequenced, and the median time to follow-up was two to three years after resection. An average of more than ten raw reads was observed per unique TCR and UMI combination. The count of detected beta-chain sequences consistently exceeded that of alpha-chain sequences.

As to time point: blood at routine non-recurrence follow-up after resection. TCR cDNA molecules were tagged individually, and each one carried a unique molecular identifier. A single record per CDR3 protein comes from TCRdb applying MiXCR to the 5' RACE reads. Among 35,000 to 55,000 distinct CDR3 sequences listed, 20% to 25% were seen once. The genes are TRBV20-1 and TRBJ2-1; D remains ambiguous. This TCR was sampled from a female donor with early-stage non-small cell lung cancer. This material consisted of PBMCs, taken at follow-up. CDR3 nucleotide sequence: TGCAGTGCTAGAGACACGTACTCCTACAATGAGCAGTTCTTC. Protein: CSARDTYSYNEQFF.